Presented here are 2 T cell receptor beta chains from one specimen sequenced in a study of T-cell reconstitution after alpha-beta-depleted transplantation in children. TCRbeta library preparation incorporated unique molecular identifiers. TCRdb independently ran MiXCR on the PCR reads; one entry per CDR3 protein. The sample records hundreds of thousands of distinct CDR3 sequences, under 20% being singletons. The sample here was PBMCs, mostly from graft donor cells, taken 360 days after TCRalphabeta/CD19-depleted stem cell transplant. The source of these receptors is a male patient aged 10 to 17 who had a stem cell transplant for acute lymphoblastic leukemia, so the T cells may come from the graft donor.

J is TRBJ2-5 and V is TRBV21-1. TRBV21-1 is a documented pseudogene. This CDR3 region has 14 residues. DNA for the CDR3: TGTGCCAGCAGCAAAGCGGACCCTCAAGAGACCCAGTACTTC. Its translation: CASSKADPQETQYF.

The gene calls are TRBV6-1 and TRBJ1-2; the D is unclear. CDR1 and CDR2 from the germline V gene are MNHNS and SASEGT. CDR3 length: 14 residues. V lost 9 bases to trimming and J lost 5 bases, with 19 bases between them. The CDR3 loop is CARPNETTRYGYTF. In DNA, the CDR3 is TGTGCCAGGCCCAACGAGACGACTCGATATGGCTACACCTTC.